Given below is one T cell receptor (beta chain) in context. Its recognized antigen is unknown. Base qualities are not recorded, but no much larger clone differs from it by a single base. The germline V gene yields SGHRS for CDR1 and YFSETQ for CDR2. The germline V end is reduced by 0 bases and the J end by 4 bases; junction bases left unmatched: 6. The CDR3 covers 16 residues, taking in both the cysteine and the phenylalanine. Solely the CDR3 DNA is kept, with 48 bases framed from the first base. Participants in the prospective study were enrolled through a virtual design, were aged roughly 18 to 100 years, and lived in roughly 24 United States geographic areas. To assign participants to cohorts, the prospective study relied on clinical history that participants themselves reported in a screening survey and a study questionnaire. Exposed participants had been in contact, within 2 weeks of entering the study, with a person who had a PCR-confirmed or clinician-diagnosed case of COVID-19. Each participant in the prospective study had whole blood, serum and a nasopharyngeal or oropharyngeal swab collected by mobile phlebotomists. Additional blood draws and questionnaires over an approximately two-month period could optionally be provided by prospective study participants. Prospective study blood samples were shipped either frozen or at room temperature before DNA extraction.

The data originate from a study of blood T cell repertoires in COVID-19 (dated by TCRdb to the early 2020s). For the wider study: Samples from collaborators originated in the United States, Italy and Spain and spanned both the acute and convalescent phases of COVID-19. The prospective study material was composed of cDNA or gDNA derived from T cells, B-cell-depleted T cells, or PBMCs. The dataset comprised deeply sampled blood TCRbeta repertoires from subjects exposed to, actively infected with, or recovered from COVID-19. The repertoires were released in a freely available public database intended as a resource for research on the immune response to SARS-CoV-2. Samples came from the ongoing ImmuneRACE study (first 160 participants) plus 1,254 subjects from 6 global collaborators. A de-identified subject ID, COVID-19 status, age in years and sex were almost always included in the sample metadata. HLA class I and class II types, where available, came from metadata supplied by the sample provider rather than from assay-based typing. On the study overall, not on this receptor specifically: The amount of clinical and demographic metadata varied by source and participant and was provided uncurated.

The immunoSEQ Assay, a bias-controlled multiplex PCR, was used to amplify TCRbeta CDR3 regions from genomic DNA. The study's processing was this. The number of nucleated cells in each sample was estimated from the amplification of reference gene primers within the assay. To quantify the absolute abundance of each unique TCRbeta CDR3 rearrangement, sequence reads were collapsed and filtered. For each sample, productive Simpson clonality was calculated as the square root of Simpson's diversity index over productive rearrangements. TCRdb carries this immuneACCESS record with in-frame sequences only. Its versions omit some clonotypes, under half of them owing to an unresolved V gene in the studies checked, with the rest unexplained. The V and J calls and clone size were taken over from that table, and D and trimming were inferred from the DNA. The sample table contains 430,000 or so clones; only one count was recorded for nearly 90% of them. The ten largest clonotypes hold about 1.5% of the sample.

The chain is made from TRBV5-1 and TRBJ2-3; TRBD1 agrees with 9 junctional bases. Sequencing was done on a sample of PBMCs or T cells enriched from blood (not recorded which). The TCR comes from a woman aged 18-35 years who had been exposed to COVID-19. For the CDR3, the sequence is CASSLGQGEMADTQYF. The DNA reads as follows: TGCGCCAGCAGCTTGGGACAGGGGGAGATGGCAGATACGCAGTATTTT.